This T cell receptor (beta chain) comes out of a study of T cell clonotyping in hematopoietic cell transplantation. Whole-study findings and limits: Recipient TCR diversity dropped after transplant; expanded clonotypes rose from day 30 to 180.

The repertoire was sequenced with immunoSEQ multiplex PCR; TCRdb's copy has only in-frame clones and lacks some. The table includes under 15,000 clones, 89% detected once. The germline CDR1 and CDR2 sequences are LNHDA and SQIVND (reference sequence). The J segment lost 7 bases and the V segment lost 4 bases, leaving 12 bases of the junction unmatched. CDR3 length: 17 amino acids. On this clone: What it recognizes is unknown.

The sequencing sample was made of peripheral blood mononuclear cells. The origin of this receptor is a human donor who either received an allogeneic hematopoietic cell transplant for a myeloid malignancy or was a related donor (not recorded which). Some clones in this sample may be carry-over from other donors' samples. V is TRBV19 and J is TRBJ2-2; 10 bases match TRBD1. The CDR3: CASSTIPGQGLYGELFF. For the CDR3, the DNA is TGTGCCAGTAGTACCATTCCGGGACAGGGGCTTTACGGGGAGCTGTTTTTT.